This is a list of T cell receptor beta chains from one sample in a study of post-analysis software for immune sequencing data. Using its own MiXCR run on the PCR reads, TCRdb lists one record per CDR3 protein. This table holds approximately 570,000 distinct CDR3 sequences, about 40% found once. Sequencing input: blood. The receptors were gathered from a girl aged 10 to 17 with multiple sclerosis. The CDR3 runs from the conserved cysteine through the conserved F or W. The D gene is left open where the match is weak. Size values are once, few and many counts, or a class for expanded clones, and some rows have none.

clone size	V gene	J gene	D gene	CDR3 protein	CDR3 DNA
NA	TRBV4-1	TRBJ1-2	NA	CASSQDSQTYGYTF	TGCGCCAGCAGCCAAGATTCACAAACCTATGGCTACACCTTC
few	TRBV20-1	TRBJ1-2	NA	CSASFNTNYGYTF	TGCAGTGCTTCCTTTAATACTAACTATGGCTACACCTTC
NA	TRBV12-3/TRBV12-4	TRBJ2-3	TRBD1	CAGSLFDRGSPDTQYF	TGTGCCGGCAGTTTATTTGACAGGGGGAGCCCAGATACGCAGTATTTT
NA	TRBV6-1	TRBJ2-3	TRBD1	CASSPSAGQGATDTQYF	TGTGCCAGCAGCCCCTCGGCAGGACAGGGGGCCACAGATACGCAGTATTTT
NA	TRBV20-1	TRBJ2-3	NA	CSARVGARLEYF	TGCAGTGCTAGAGTGGGAGCGCGTCTGGAGTATTTT
NA	TRBV5-1	TRBJ2-6	NA	CASSLLRANVLIF	TGCGCCAGCAGCTTACTCCGGGCCAACGTCCTGATTTTC
NA	TRBV5-4	TRBJ2-1	NA	CASARLANEQFF	TGTGCCAGCGCGAGGCTAGCCAATGAGCAGTTCTTC
NA	TRBV6-4	TRBJ1-4	TRBD1	CASSDAQGAGDEKLFF	TGTGCCAGCAGTGACGCCCAGGGGGCAGGCGACGAAAAACTGTTTTTT
many	TRBV12-3/TRBV12-4	TRBJ1-2	NA	CASSLAKGTFYGYTF	TGTGCCAGCAGTTTAGCGAAGGGCACCTTCTATGGCTACACCTTC
NA	TRBV6-6	TRBJ2-5	NA	CASSHRDIVQETQYF	TGTGCCAGCAGTCACCGGGACATTGTCCAAGAGACCCAGTACTTC
NA	TRBV12-3/TRBV12-4	TRBJ2-3	TRBD2	CASSLAGGTSSTQYF	TGTGCCAGCAGTCTAGCGGGGGGGACGTCTTCTACGCAGTATTTT
few	TRBV9	TRBJ1-6	NA	CASSVEQANYNSPLHF	TGTGCCAGCAGCGTAGAACAGGCAAACTATAATTCACCCCTCCACTTT
NA	TRBV9	TRBJ2-7	NA	CASSVGLGGYEQYF	TGTGCCAGCAGCGTAGGATTAGGGGGCTACGAGCAGTACTTC
few	TRBV20-1	TRBJ2-5	TRBD2	CSAALAGATKTQYF	TGCAGTGCAGCACTAGCGGGGGCCACCAAGACCCAGTACTTC
once	TRBV5-6	TRBJ2-7	TRBD1	CASSFRTGGHEQYF	TGTGCCAGCAGCTTCAGGACAGGGGGACACGAGCAGTACTTC
once	TRBV12-3/TRBV12-4	TRBJ2-5	NA	CASGVRLPNQETQYF	TGTGCCAGCGGAGTGAGGCTCCCGAACCAAGAGACCCAGTACTTC
few	TRBV24-1	TRBJ2-5	TRBD2	CATSETSGEETQYF	TGTGCCACCAGTGAGACTAGCGGGGAAGAGACCCAGTACTTC
few	TRBV14	TRBJ2-7	NA	CASSQESGQSYEQYF	TGTGCCAGCAGCCAAGAAAGCGGTCAGTCATACGAGCAGTACTTC
NA	TRBV4-2	TRBJ2-5	TRBD1	CASTHETGRQGETQYF	TGTGCCAGCACCCACGAGACAGGGCGTCAGGGAGAGACCCAGTACTTC
NA	TRBV3-1	TRBJ1-1	NA	CASSQDAGPGIMAFF	TGTGCCAGCAGCCAAGATGCAGGCCCGGGGATAATGGCTTTCTTT
few	TRBV5-1	TRBJ1-2	TRBD1	CASREGQADGYTF	TGCGCCAGCAGGGAAGGACAGGCTGATGGCTACACCTTC
NA	TRBV7-9	TRBJ2-7	NA	CASGGQSPYEQYF	TGTGCCAGCGGAGGACAGTCCCCCTACGAGCAGTACTTC
NA	TRBV5-1	TRBJ2-7	TRBD1	CASSPGTGLDEQYF	TGCGCCAGCAGCCCCGGGACAGGGCTCGACGAGCAGTACTTC
few	TRBV6-6	TRBJ2-3	NA	CASSSRDLTDTQYF	TGTGCCAGCAGTTCCAGGGATCTCACAGATACGCAGTATTTT
NA	TRBV20-1	TRBJ2-7	TRBD2	CSTRLAAYEQYF	TGCAGTACAAGACTAGCCGCCTACGAGCAGTACTTC
many	TRBV5-6	TRBJ2-1	NA	CASSAVSSYNEQFF	TGTGCCAGCAGTGCTGTCAGCTCCTACAATGAGCAGTTCTTC
NA	TRBV12-3/TRBV12-4	TRBJ1-5	TRBD1	CASSEGQGLSQPQHF	TGTGCCAGCAGTGAGGGACAGGGGCTGAGTCAGCCCCAGCATTTT
few	TRBV5-1	TRBJ1-2	NA	CASSLEQDYGYTF	TGCGCCAGCAGCTTGGAACAGGACTATGGCTACACCTTC
NA	TRBV5-1	TRBJ1-2	TRBD1	CASSVDRADTYGYTF	TGCGCCAGCAGCGTAGACAGGGCGGACACTTATGGCTACACCTTC
NA	TRBV28	TRBJ1-1	NA	CASSLVVRIKTEAFF	TGTGCCAGCAGTTTAGTGGTCAGGATTAAGACTGAAGCTTTCTTT
NA	TRBV12-3/TRBV12-4	TRBJ1-2	NA	CASRTVNVYGYTF	TGTGCCAGTAGGACAGTCAACGTCTATGGCTACACCTTC
NA	TRBV6-5	TRBJ2-7	NA	CASTKGLSETYEQYF	TGTGCCAGCACAAAGGGACTTTCCGAAACCTACGAGCAGTACTTC
few	TRBV20-1	TRBJ2-5	TRBD2	CSARHSGGRETQYF	TGCAGTGCTAGGCATAGCGGGGGCCGCGAGACCCAGTACTTC
NA	TRBV4-1	TRBJ2-5	NA	CASSPKRAKQETQYF	TGCGCCAGCAGCCCAAAGCGGGCAAAACAAGAGACCCAGTACTTC
NA	TRBV14	TRBJ2-7	NA	CASSQDRGVYEQYF	TGTGCCAGCAGCCAAGATCGGGGAGTCTACGAGCAGTACTTC
NA	TRBV7-3	TRBJ2-1	TRBD2	CASSLTAGGPKYNEQFF	TGTGCCAGCAGCCTGACGGCGGGGGGGCCCAAATACAATGAGCAGTTCTTC
NA	TRBV6-2/TRBV6-3	TRBJ1-1	NA	CASRLTRRGVAFF	TGTGCCAGCAGGCTTACGCGAAGGGGGGTGGCTTTCTTT
NA	TRBV10-2	TRBJ2-3	TRBD2	CASSGVAGDTQYF	TGCGCCAGCAGTGGAGTAGCGGGAGATACGCAGTATTTT
NA	TRBV20-1	TRBJ2-7	TRBD2	CSAAPAGGLYEQYF	TGCAGTGCTGCCCCGGCGGGGGGGCTCTACGAGCAGTACTTC
many	TRBV12-3/TRBV12-4	TRBJ2-7	NA	CASSLGTEQYF	TGTGCCAGCAGTCTCGGGACAGAGCAGTACTTC
NA	TRBV18	TRBJ2-3	NA	CASSPNPGSTDTQYF	TGTGCCAGCTCACCAAATCCAGGGAGCACAGATACGCAGTATTTT
few	TRBV5-1	TRBJ2-6	NA	CASSLEVSSSGANVLTF	TGCGCCAGCAGCTTGGAGGTGAGCTCTTCCGGGGCCAACGTCCTGACTTTC
NA	TRBV3-1	TRBJ1-2	TRBD1	CASSQDTGGRGYTF	TGTGCCAGCAGCCAAGATACAGGGGGCCGGGGCTACACCTTC
NA	TRBV20-1	TRBJ2-7	NA	CSVGTVSYEQYF	TGCAGTGTGGGGACCGTCTCCTACGAGCAGTACTTC
few	TRBV5-5	TRBJ2-5	NA	CASSLDPGGLGPGTQYF	TGTGCCAGCAGCTTGGACCCCGGGGGGCTAGGACCAGGGACCCAGTACTTC
NA	TRBV6-1	TRBJ2-7	TRBD2	CASSEAALTSGAYEQYF	TGTGCCAGCAGTGAAGCCGCTTTAACTAGCGGGGCCTACGAGCAGTACTTT
NA	TRBV24-1	TRBJ2-5	NA	CATITREQATLETQYF	TGTGCCACCATTACACGGGAGCAAGCCACCTTAGAGACCCAGTACTTC
NA	TRBV20-1	TRBJ2-1	NA	CSASNGGGFNNEQFF	TGCAGTGCTAGTAATGGGGGGGGCTTCAACAATGAGCAGTTCTTC